This T cell receptor (beta chain) appears in the sequencing data of a study of shared clonotypes between healthy human individuals. General study points: Naive CD4 clonotypes overlapped across a handful of donors at approximately 5.5%.

Only CD45RO-negative cells positively selected for CCR7 counted as naive CD8 cells, so terminally differentiated effector memory CD45RA+ cells were excluded. Every subset's genomic DNA went evenly onto several immunoSEQ plates. Sequencing used immunoSEQ multiplex PCR; TCRdb keeps in-frame clones, though not all of them. The profile covers more than 2 million clones, with about 94% appearing a single time and approximately 1.2% taken by the ten largest. The CDR3 runs 15 residues. The germline gives CDR1 MRHNA, CDR2 SNTAGT. V was cut by 0 bases and J by 1 base, with 8 bases left in between. Concerning this clone itself: The antigen is unknown.

The sequencing sample was made of naive CD8+ T cells sorted from blood. The TCR sequence derives from a man between 18 and 29 years old in good health. J is TRBJ2-3 and V is TRBV6-4; no clear D gene. In nucleotides, the CDR3 is TGTGCCAGCAGTGACTCGGGGTCAGGCACAGATACGCAGTATTTT. Residues: CASSDSGSGTDTQYF.